A selection of T cell receptor beta chains follows, all from one sample in a study of blood T cells in healthy people across ages. One entry per CDR3 protein results from TCRdb running MiXCR on the 5' RACE reads. Among 1.2 million to 1.5 million distinct CDR3 sequences listed, roughly 60% were seen once. Specimen: blood. The receptors shown here come from a man between 18 and 35 years old in good health. Both conserved end residues are part of each CDR3. The order of the fields is D gene, CDR3 length, J gene, clone size, V gene, CDR3 protein, CDR3 DNA. A D gene is named only where the DNA matches it firmly. Clone sizes are given selectively: once, few, many, or a class where the clone is expanded.

d_call: NA
cdr3_length: 14
j_call: TRBJ2-1
clone_size: NA
v_call: TRBV5-6
cdr3_aa: CASSLGPRGGEQFF
cdr3_nt: TGTGCCAGCAGCTTGGGACCCAGAGGGGGTGAGCAGTTCTTC

d_call: NA
cdr3_length: 12
j_call: TRBJ2-1
clone_size: NA
v_call: TRBV2
cdr3_aa: CASSTDRPIKFF
cdr3_nt: TGTGCCAGCAGTACCGACAGGCCCATAAAGTTCTTC

d_call: TRBD2
cdr3_length: 18
j_call: TRBJ2-2
clone_size: NA
v_call: TRBV6-2/TRBV6-3
cdr3_aa: CASSYSTSGEPNTGEPFF
cdr3_nt: TGTGCCAGCAGTTACTCAACTAGCGGGGAACCAAACACCGGGGAGCCGTTTTTT

d_call: NA
cdr3_length: 11
j_call: TRBJ1-4
clone_size: many
v_call: TRBV4-2
cdr3_aa: CASSQGEKLFF
cdr3_nt: TGTGCCAGCAGCCAGGGGGAAAAACTGTTTTTT

d_call: NA
cdr3_length: 16
j_call: TRBJ2-7
clone_size: NA
v_call: TRBV4-1
cdr3_aa: CASSQIRGSPSYEQYF
cdr3_nt: TGCGCCAGCAGCCAGATCCGAGGCAGTCCCTCCTACGAGCAGTACTTC

d_call: NA
cdr3_length: 13
j_call: TRBJ2-7
clone_size: NA
v_call: TRBV10-3
cdr3_aa: CAISEGSVGEQYF
cdr3_nt: TGTGCCATCAGTGAGGGTTCGGTTGGAGAGCAGTACTTC

d_call: NA
cdr3_length: 13
j_call: TRBJ2-1
clone_size: NA
v_call: TRBV7-2
cdr3_aa: CASSLVWGREQFF
cdr3_nt: TGTGCCAGCAGCTTAGTATGGGGACGGGAGCAGTTCTTC

d_call: TRBD1
cdr3_length: 14
j_call: TRBJ2-7
clone_size: NA
v_call: TRBV29-1
cdr3_aa: CSVEGQGETCEQYF
cdr3_nt: TGCAGCGTTGAAGGACAGGGGGAGACCTGCGAGCAGTACTTC

d_call: NA
cdr3_length: 15
j_call: TRBJ1-2
clone_size: NA
v_call: TRBV7-2
cdr3_aa: CASSLRQEANYGYTF
cdr3_nt: TGTGCCAGCAGCCTGCGACAGGAAGCTAACTATGGCTACACCTTC

d_call: TRBD1
cdr3_length: 14
j_call: TRBJ2-1
clone_size: NA
v_call: TRBV28
cdr3_aa: CASSPAGQGDEQFF
cdr3_nt: TGTGCCAGCAGTCCTGCAGGACAGGGGGATGAGCAGTTCTTC

d_call: TRBD1
cdr3_length: 16
j_call: TRBJ2-7
clone_size: NA
v_call: TRBV20-1
cdr3_aa: CSARNPAGTGSYEQYF
cdr3_nt: TGCAGTGCTAGAAATCCAGCCGGGACAGGATCCTACGAGCAGTACTTC

d_call: NA
cdr3_length: 11
j_call: TRBJ2-1
clone_size: many
v_call: TRBV27
cdr3_aa: CASSLHNEQFF
cdr3_nt: TGTGCCAGCAGCCTCCATAATGAGCAGTTCTTC

d_call: NA
cdr3_length: 14
j_call: TRBJ2-7
clone_size: NA
v_call: TRBV4-2
cdr3_aa: CASSQGLDLNEQYF
cdr3_nt: TGTGCCAGCAGCCAAGGACTAGATCTGAACGAGCAGTACTTC

d_call: NA
cdr3_length: 19
j_call: TRBJ2-6
clone_size: few
v_call: TRBV6-1
cdr3_aa: CASTEDRAITFSGANVLTF
cdr3_nt: TGTGCCAGCACTGAGGACCGCGCCATTACTTTTTCTGGGGCCAACGTCCTGACTTTC

d_call: TRBD1
cdr3_length: 16
j_call: TRBJ2-4
clone_size: NA
v_call: TRBV6-2/TRBV6-3
cdr3_aa: CASSYFRRDRGREQYF
cdr3_nt: TGTGCCAGCAGTTACTTCCGCCGGGACAGGGGCAGGGAGCAGTACTTC

d_call: NA
cdr3_length: 13
j_call: TRBJ1-2
clone_size: NA
v_call: TRBV12-3/TRBV12-4
cdr3_aa: CASSPKTGGGYTF
cdr3_nt: TGTGCCAGCAGTCCCAAGACGGGGGGCGGCTACACCTTC

d_call: NA
cdr3_length: 14
j_call: TRBJ2-5
clone_size: NA
v_call: TRBV2
cdr3_aa: CASSDRILQETQYF
cdr3_nt: TGTGCCAGCAGTGACAGGATACTCCAAGAGACCCAGTACTTC

d_call: NA
cdr3_length: 13
j_call: TRBJ1-1
clone_size: NA
v_call: TRBV20-1
cdr3_aa: CSARVPSYTEAFF
cdr3_nt: TGCAGTGCTAGAGTGCCCAGTTACACTGAAGCTTTCTTT

d_call: TRBD2
cdr3_length: 16
j_call: TRBJ2-5
clone_size: few
v_call: TRBV5-6
cdr3_aa: CASSLAGREYQETQYF
cdr3_nt: TGTGCCAGCAGCTTGGCCGGGAGGGAGTACCAAGAGACCCAGTACTTC

d_call: NA
cdr3_length: 14
j_call: TRBJ1-2
clone_size: NA
v_call: TRBV18
cdr3_aa: CASSPGVARDGYTF
cdr3_nt: TGTGCCAGCTCACCGGGGGTGGCACGCGATGGCTACACCTTC

d_call: TRBD2
cdr3_length: 13
j_call: TRBJ2-1
clone_size: NA
v_call: TRBV29-1
cdr3_aa: CSDLAGGLGEQFF
cdr3_nt: TGCAGCGACTTAGCGGGAGGGCTCGGTGAGCAGTTCTTC

d_call: NA
cdr3_length: 15
j_call: TRBJ1-5
clone_size: NA
v_call: TRBV5-5
cdr3_aa: CASSYTGQDTGPQHF
cdr3_nt: TGTGCCAGCAGCTATACTGGCCAGGACACGGGGCCCCAGCATTTT

d_call: NA
cdr3_length: 13
j_call: TRBJ2-2
clone_size: NA
v_call: TRBV7-9
cdr3_aa: CASRSQGTGELFF
cdr3_nt: TGTGCCAGCAGATCCCAAGGGACCGGGGAGCTGTTTTTT

d_call: NA
cdr3_length: 14
j_call: TRBJ1-4
clone_size: NA
v_call: TRBV4-1
cdr3_aa: CASSQWTEGEKLFF
cdr3_nt: TGCGCCAGCAGCCAATGGACCGAGGGTGAAAAACTGTTTTTT

d_call: NA
cdr3_length: 13
j_call: TRBJ2-7
clone_size: once
v_call: TRBV7-6
cdr3_aa: CAGSPQVGYEQYF
cdr3_nt: TGTGCCGGCAGCCCCCAGGTTGGATACGAGCAGTACTTC

d_call: TRBD1
cdr3_length: 13
j_call: TRBJ1-4
clone_size: NA
v_call: TRBV20-1
cdr3_aa: CSARDGTAEKLFF
cdr3_nt: TGCAGTGCTAGAGACGGGACAGCTGAAAAACTGTTTTTT